This T cell receptor (beta chain) was recovered during a study of blood T cell repertoires in COVID-19. Study at large: Donors in the United States, Italy and Spain gave samples during acute or convalescent COVID-19.

Sequenced by immunoSEQ multiplex PCR; TCRdb stores in-frame clones only, minus some. Of a few hundred thousand clones listed, roughly 89% are singletons. CDR1 and CDR2 (germline): SGHDT, YYEEEE. The CDR3 covers 13 residues. The V gene end was trimmed by 0 bases and the J gene end by 3 bases; junction bases not matched to a gene: 0. Assignments of participants to cohorts depended upon their own reported clinical history. Two negative PCRs, clearance, or symptom resolution characterized the recovered Cohort 3 donors. The receptor was isolated from a woman in her forties or fifties who had recovered from COVID-19. Sequenced: PBMCs or T cells enriched from blood (not recorded which). V gene TRBV5-6 combines with J gene TRBJ2-7; 7 positions match TRBD2. DNA for the CDR3: TGTGCCAGCAGCTTGGGGGAGGGCTACGAGCAGTACTTC. This encodes CASSLGEGYEQYF. Filled out from reference TRBV5-6 and TRBJ2-7, the complete variable domain reads DAGVTQSPTHLIKTRGQQVTLRCSPKSGHDTVSWYQQALGQGPQFIFQYYEEEERQRGNFPDRFSGHQFPNYSSELNVNALLLGDSALYLCASSLGEGYEQYFGPGTRLTVT.